These T cell receptor beta chains were read from a single sample in a study of CD8 T cells in Susac syndrome. TCRdb reanalysed the immunoSEQ multiplex PCR reads using MiXCR and keeps one entry per CDR3 protein. This sample has approximately 260,000 distinct CDR3 sequences, with about 95% found just once. Sample: CD4+ T cells from PBMCs. The receptors come from a human donor with Susac syndrome. Both conserved end residues are part of each CDR3. Each record gives: clone size, D gene, J gene, V gene, CDR3 DNA, CDR3 protein. D genes are given only for firm matches. The listing skips clone size in some rows; elsewhere it reads once, few, many or a size class.

NA,NA,TRBJ1-2,TRBV4-2,TGTGCCAGCAGCCAACCGGACACCGGGGGCTACACCTTC,CASSQPDTGGYTF
once,NA,TRBJ2-1,TRBV30,TGTGCCTGGAGTACGACCCGCCCGACCTACAATGAGCAGTTCTTC,CAWSTTRPTYNEQFF
NA,NA,TRBJ1-2,TRBV7-9,TGTGCCAGCAGCTTGGTTCGTAATGGCTACACCTTC,CASSLVRNGYTF
NA,TRBD2,TRBJ2-5,TRBV9,TGTGCCAGCAGCGTGGCGGGAGGACGGCAAGAGACCCAGTACTTC,CASSVAGGRQETQYF
NA,NA,TRBJ1-2,TRBV7-8,TGTGCCAGCAGCTTAGTCCAGGGGACCACTAACTATGGCTACACCTTC,CASSLVQGTTNYGYTF
NA,NA,TRBJ1-1,TRBV3-1,TGTGCCAGCAGCCAAGATTCCGGGGGAGCTTTCTTT,CASSQDSGGAFF
NA,TRBD1,TRBJ2-5,TRBV28,TGTGCCAGCAGTCCGGGGACAGGGTTGGAGACCCAGTACTTC,CASSPGTGLETQYF
NA,NA,TRBJ1-5,TRBV30,TGTGCCTGGAGGGAGTTTTATGGGCCCCAGCATTTT,CAWREFYGPQHF
NA,NA,TRBJ1-5,TRBV29-1,TGCAGCGTTGAGGGGGGTACAGGACAGCCCCAGCATTTT,CSVEGGTGQPQHF
NA,NA,TRBJ2-7,TRBV29-1,TGCAGCGTTGACAGGGGCGCAGGGGTGGAAGAGCAGTACTTC,CSVDRGAGVEEQYF
NA,NA,TRBJ2-1,TRBV5-1,TGCGCCAGCCGGTACCCGCGGGGGCCCTTTCCATTTTACAATGAGCAGTTCTTC,CASRYPRGPFPFYNEQFF
NA,TRBD2,TRBJ2-1,TRBV27,TGTGCCAGCAGTTTGAAACCGGGACTAGTTTTCCATGAGCAGTTCTTC,CASSLKPGLVFHEQFF
NA,NA,TRBJ2-5,TRBV2,TGTGCCAGCAGTGAGTCATTTCAAGAGACCCAGTACTTC,CASSESFQETQYF
NA,NA,TRBJ1-2,TRBV6-5,TGTGCCAGCAGTCCCGCTAGACAGACCTATGGCTACACCTTC,CASSPARQTYGYTF
NA,NA,TRBJ1-2,TRBV2,TGTGCCAGCAGTGACGGGGCAGGGAGGTATGGCTACACCTTC,CASSDGAGRYGYTF
NA,TRBD2,TRBJ2-7,TRBV4-1,TGCGCCAGCAGCCTCATGACTGGGGCGGGAGTCCCCTCCTACGAGCAGTACTTC,CASSLMTGAGVPSYEQYF
NA,TRBD2,TRBJ2-7,TRBV7-2,TGTGCCAGCAGCTTGCGGGGGGCCCACGAGCAGTACTTC,CASSLRGAHEQYF
NA,NA,TRBJ2-7,TRBV9,TGTGCCAGCAGCAAAGAAACGGGCGGCTACGAGCAGTACTTC,CASSKETGGYEQYF
NA,TRBD1,TRBJ1-1,TRBV7-3,TGTGCCAGCAGCCTCCAGGGGGGCAGTGAAGCTTTCTTT,CASSLQGGSEAFF
NA,NA,TRBJ1-2,TRBV5-1,TGCGCCAGCAGCCCCGGTGGGGGCTATGGCTACACCTTC,CASSPGGGYGYTF
NA,TRBD2,TRBJ2-1,TRBV30,TGTGCGCGGGAGGGGAGCTACAATGAGCAGTTCTTC,CAREGSYNEQFF
NA,TRBD1,TRBJ1-4,TRBV4-1,TGCGCCAGCAGCTTAGGGGACAGGGATGACGAAAAACTGTTTTTT,CASSLGDRDDEKLFF
NA,TRBD2,TRBJ2-1,TRBV20-1,TGCAGTGCGCACGGGGGGACTTACACCAATGAGCAGTTCTTC,CSAHGGTYTNEQFF
NA,NA,TRBJ1-1,TRBV18,TGTGCCAGCACGGACCCGGGCACTGAAGCTTTCTTT,CASTDPGTEAFF